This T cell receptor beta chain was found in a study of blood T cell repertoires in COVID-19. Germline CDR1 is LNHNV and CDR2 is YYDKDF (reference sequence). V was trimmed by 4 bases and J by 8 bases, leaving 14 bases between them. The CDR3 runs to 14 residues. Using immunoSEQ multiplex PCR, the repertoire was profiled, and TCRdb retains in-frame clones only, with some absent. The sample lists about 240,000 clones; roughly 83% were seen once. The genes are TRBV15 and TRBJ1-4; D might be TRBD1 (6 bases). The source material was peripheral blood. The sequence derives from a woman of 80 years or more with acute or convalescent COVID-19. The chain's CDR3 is CATSIFRTGEKLFF. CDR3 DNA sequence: TGTGCCACCAGCATTTTCCGCACAGGGGAAAAACTGTTTTTT.